A selection of T cell receptor beta chains follows, all from one sample in a study of T-cell memory formation after mild COVID-19. Using its own MiXCR run on the 5' RACE reads, TCRdb lists one record per CDR3 protein. The table has tens of thousands of distinct CDR3 sequences, approximately 15% seen once. The sample consisted of PBMCs or a T cell subset sorted from them (not recorded which). Receptors were obtained from an adult woman who had mild COVID-19 (a few samples of this study predate the infection). Cell type and time point are not known. Both conserved end residues are part of each CDR3. A D gene is named only where the DNA matches it firmly.

D,V,J,CDR3
TRBD2,TRBV13,TRBJ2-7,CASRRGAGEQYF
TRBD2,TRBV12-3/TRBV12-4,TRBJ2-3,CASRSSGTTDTQYF
.,TRBV29-1,TRBJ2-7,CSVADSYEQYF
TRBD2,TRBV3-1,TRBJ2-7,CASSHRLAGEYEQYF
TRBD2,TRBV7-9,TRBJ2-1,CASRHSGGINEQFF
.,TRBV7-3,TRBJ2-1,CASSLFPGAKDNEQFF
TRBD2,TRBV4-3,TRBJ2-2,CASSQDGGRNTGELFF
.,TRBV9,TRBJ1-1,CASSFSTGGTEAFF
.,TRBV4-2,TRBJ2-7,CASSQAQGYEQYF
.,TRBV7-9,TRBJ1-6,CASSHPGDSPLHF
.,TRBV3-1,TRBJ2-7,CASSPGPTYEQYF
.,TRBV3-1,TRBJ2-5,CASSQEVEGTETQYF
.,TRBV6-1,TRBJ2-7,CASSERGALSEQYF
.,TRBV4-2,TRBJ2-1,CASSQPPNEQFF
TRBD1,TRBV7-2,TRBJ2-7,CASSRLDREEYEQYF
TRBD1,TRBV24-1,TRBJ2-1,CATSEPGQGRPGVVNEQFF
TRBD1,TRBV12-3/TRBV12-4,TRBJ2-4,CASVGPGQGILLAKNIQYF
.,TRBV10-3,TRBJ2-1,CAITTDSSSYNEQFF
TRBD1,TRBV9,TRBJ2-6,CASSAGTGVIGANVLTF
.,TRBV9,TRBJ1-5,CASSVEAYSNQPQHF
TRBD1,TRBV18,TRBJ2-7,CASSPSNPGQGPNEQYF
TRBD1,TRBV5-4,TRBJ2-1,CASSLRGGVAGGYGYNEQFF
.,TRBV6-5,TRBJ2-7,CASSYHVGSGYEQYF
.,TRBV4-1,TRBJ1-5,CASSQDLSRSGGQPQHF
TRBD2,TRBV7-3,TRBJ2-1,CASSLTTSETYNEQFF
.,TRBV20-1,TRBJ1-5,CSARDRQGYNQPQHF
.,TRBV29-1,TRBJ2-3,CSVPGTAQYF
.,TRBV5-1,TRBJ1-1,CASSLGAGVGTEAFF
.,TRBV7-9,TRBJ2-1,CASRPDNNEQFF
TRBD2,TRBV11-1,TRBJ2-3,CASSSSADLAGGPGDTQYF
.,TRBV4-2,TRBJ2-7,CASSQVGEQYF
.,TRBV11-2,TRBJ2-5,CASSLEGTGETQYF
.,TRBV28,TRBJ2-3,CASSSGLPPSTDTQYF
.,TRBV3-1,TRBJ2-3,CASSQDRASTDTQYF
.,TRBV2,TRBJ1-6,CASRMGASYNSPLHF
.,TRBV4-3,TRBJ1-1,CASSQDERGFGTEAFF
TRBD2,TRBV5-1,TRBJ2-3,CASSLTPGTSGPTDTQYF
.,TRBV10-3,TRBJ2-4,CAISESKRGQILAKNIQYF
.,TRBV18,TRBJ2-5,CASSPERGGGETQYF
.,TRBV5-5,TRBJ2-2,CASSWEQGLAGELFF
TRBD1,TRBV6-5,TRBJ2-1,CASSYEGTGFSNEQFF
.,TRBV9,TRBJ1-2,CASSVGTDGGRGYTF
TRBD2,TRBV4-2,TRBJ2-7,CASSQDGRASDEQYF
.,TRBV6-5,TRBJ1-1,CASSPGGRVTEAFF
.,TRBV6-2/TRBV6-3,TRBJ2-3,CASSYVGGSTDTQYF
.,TRBV7-9,TRBJ2-7,CASSYDGGAYEQYF
.,TRBV9,TRBJ2-7,CASSGSGTLAGEQYF
.,TRBV20-1,TRBJ1-1,CSAESLEGGTEAFF
.,TRBV12-3/TRBV12-4,TRBJ1-1,CASSLAPFFRGEDGITEAFF
TRBD2,TRBV6-5,TRBJ2-2,CASSSTNPSGNTGELFF
.,TRBV7-9,TRBJ2-1,CASSPGWEQFF
.,TRBV7-8,TRBJ2-1,CASSLEGGRMGLNNEQFF
.,TRBV7-8,TRBJ1-2,CASSLATGNYGYTF
.,TRBV19,TRBJ2-1,CASSLTIQGHNEQFF
.,TRBV20-1,TRBJ1-1,CSARDSMNTEAFF
TRBD1,TRBV12-3/TRBV12-4,TRBJ2-2,CASRPTGPNTGELFF
.,TRBV14,TRBJ2-7,CASSQPWTGTYEQYF
.,TRBV3-1,TRBJ2-2,CASSHGLGQLDTGELFF
TRBD1,TRBV6-5,TRBJ2-7,CASSYGQGVYEQYF